Shown below are 13 T cell receptor beta chains from a single sample sequenced in a study of T cell responses to AZD1222 COVID-19 vaccine. Profiling relied on immunoSEQ multiplex PCR, and the TCRdb table lists in-frame clones only, not all of them. The data contain roughly 80,000 clones, approximately 88% of them singletons. Sequencing was performed on peripheral blood, taken 28 days after the second AZD1222 dose. Source of these receptors: an adult who received the AZD1222 COVID-19 vaccine.

The genes are TRBV4-1 and TRBJ2-7; the D gene is possibly TRBD2 (7 bases). The CDR3 is 15 residues long. Germline-derived CDR1 and CDR2 are MGHRA and YSYEKL. The germline V and J ends were trimmed by 0 bases and 3 bases, with 12 bases remaining between them. The CDR3 is CASSQEGGHSYEQYF. Written as DNA, the CDR3 is TGCGCCAGCAGCCAAGAGGGGGGGCATAGCTACGAGCAGTACTTC.

The chain carries TRBV24-1 and TRBJ2-5, with TRBD2 matching over 11 bases. V shed 4 bases and J 0 bases; nucleotides not matched to a gene: 9. Germline CDR1 is KGHDR and CDR2 is SFDVKD. The CDR3 spans 18 residues. The CDR3 reads CATSDPPSSGGYQETQYF. Here the CDR3 DNA reads TGTGCCACCAGTGACCCGCCATCTAGCGGGGGGTACCAAGAGACCCAGTACTTC.

The V call is TRBV27, the J call TRBJ1-1; TRBD1 might be the D (5 bases). In germline, CDR1 is MNHEY, CDR2 SMNVEV (reference sequence). Trimming pared 1 base from V and 0 bases from J, leaving 9 bases between. This CDR3 has 15 amino acids. Written as DNA, the CDR3 is TGTGCCAGCAGTTTATTGGGACCGCTGAACACTGAAGCTTTCTTT. Protein sequence: CASSLLGPLNTEAFF.

Only a few counts were recorded for this clone. The CDR3 DNA is TGCGCCAGCAGTCCCAGGGGCGCTGAAGCTTTCTTT. This encodes CASSPRGAEAFF. The rearrangement uses TRBV23-1 and TRBJ1-1, with TRBD1 as a possible D gene (6 bases). TRBV23-1 is an ORF, and what it does is uncertain. The CDR3 runs 12 residues. V was cut by 4 bases and J by 6 bases, with 9 bases left in between.

The chain uses TRBV12-3 or TRBV12-4 and TRBJ2-1; tentative D call: TRBD1 (5 bases). The CDR3 totals 12 residues. V was cut by 6 bases and J by 10 bases, with 13 bases left in between. CDR3 sequence: CASRWQGLEQFF. The CDR3 nucleotides are TGTGCCAGCAGGTGGCAGGGCTTGGAGCAGTTCTTC.

The V call is TRBV9, the J call TRBJ2-7; 7 bases fit TRBD1. The V and J ends lost 3 bases and 0 bases, in that order; junction bases with no gene match: 6. CDR1 and CDR2 (germline): SGDLS, YYNGEE. This CDR3 comprises 15 residues. CDR3 in DNA: TGTGCCAGCAGCGCTGGGACAGCCTACTCCTACGAGCAGTACTTC. Residues: CASSAGTAYSYEQYF.

This chain connects TRBV10-1 to TRBJ2-1; TRBD2 agrees at 14 bases. The germline V gene has CDR1 WNHNN and CDR2 SYGVQD (reference sequence). The CDR3 is 15 amino acids. After removal of 10 bases from V and 7 bases from J, the junction contained 9 bases not matched to a gene. The CDR3 region is CATSRLAGGFNEQFF. CDR3 in DNA: TGCGCCACCTCCCGACTAGCGGGGGGGTTTAATGAGCAGTTCTTC.

The chain links TRBV25-1 to TRBJ1-6; D perhaps matches TRBD1 (6 bases). The V gene's germline CDR1 is MGHDK and CDR2 SYGVNS. The V end was cut by 5 bases, the J end by 1 base, with 9 bases between. This CDR3 is 15 amino acids long. CDR3 in amino acids: CASSSGASYNSPLHF. The DNA of the CDR3 is TGTGCCAGCAGTTCGGGGGCTTCCTATAATTCACCCCTCCACTTT. Supplemented by reference TRBV25-1 and TRBJ1-6, the full variable domain reads EADIYQTPRYLVIGTGKKITLECSQTMGHDKMYWYQQDPGMELHLIHYSYGVNSTEKGDLSSESTVSRIRTEHFPLTLESARPSHTSQYLCASSSGASYNSPLHFGNGTRLTVT.

This rearrangement joins TRBV9 to TRBJ1-1; maybe TRBD1 (5 bases). This CDR3 has 18 amino acids. Per the germline V gene, CDR1 is SGDLS and CDR2 is YYNGEE. The V end lost 3 bases, the J end lost 0 bases, and 21 bases lay between the germline ends. CDR3 protein: CASSDTGREGPMNTEAFF. CDR3 in DNA: TGTGCCAGCAGCGACACAGGCCGGGAGGGTCCCATGAACACTGAAGCTTTCTTT.

This chain joins TRBV18 and TRBJ2-5; no reliable D call. Germline-derived CDR1 and CDR2 are KGHSH and LQKENI. The CDR3 covers 14 residues. V lost 3 bases to trimming and J lost 2 bases, with 10 bases between them. The CDR3 loop reads CASSPPALQETQYF. The CDR3 nucleotides are TGTGCCAGCTCACCTCCGGCGTTGCAAGAGACCCAGTACTTC.

The rearrangement joins TRBV3-1 (or the pseudogene TRBV3-2) to TRBJ2-3; no reliable D call. The length of the CDR3 is 13 residues. Trimming left V 4 bases short and J 6 bases short, with 11 bases between. The germline CDR1 and CDR2 sequences are LGHDT and YNNKEL (reference sequence). CDR3: CASSLNDPDTQYF. The CDR3 nucleotides are TGTGCCAGCAGCCTTAATGACCCGGATACGCAGTATTTT.

This clone was seen only once. The rearrangement joins TRBV5-1 to TRBJ2-3; no reliable D call. In germline, CDR1 is SGHRS, CDR2 YFSETQ. The V end was cut by 1 base, the J end by 1 base, with 7 bases between. The CDR3 extends over 14 amino acids. CDR3 nucleotides: TGCGCCAGCAGCTTGCCCCAGCGCACAGATACGCAGTATTTT. Translation: CASSLPQRTDTQYF.

The chain recombines TRBV4-2 with TRBJ1-2; D gene ambiguous. The ends were cut back, 1 base at V and 3 bases at J, with 6 bases in the middle. This CDR3 has 13 residues. Germline loops: CDR1 LGHNA, CDR2 YNFKEQ. CDR3 sequence reads: CASSQGPDYGYTF. The CDR3 DNA follows: TGTGCCAGCAGCCAAGGGCCGGACTATGGCTACACCTTC.